These 4 T cell receptor beta chains were sequenced from one sample in a study of early T cells in non-severe SARS-CoV-2 infection. Each CDR3 protein gets one entry after TCRdb re-called the 5' RACE reads with MiXCR. The profile shows around 71,000 distinct CDR3 sequences, roughly 15% of them singletons. The material was whole blood, obtained at baseline. The receptors derive from an adult who was a healthcare worker with PCR-confirmed SARS-CoV-2 infection or an uninfected control (not recorded which).

This clonotype showed up just a few times. The gene calls are TRBV7-9 and TRBJ1-4; no definite D call. The ends were cut back, 3 bases at V and 8 bases at J, with 10 bases in the middle. Germline CDR1 is SEHNR and CDR2 is FQNEAQ (reference sequence). This CDR3 contains 13 residues. Here the CDR3 reads CASSFRLGEKLFF. The CDR3 DNA is TGTGCCAGCAGCTTCCGGCTTGGGGAAAAACTGTTTTTT. The full variable domain, with the rest looked up from reference TRBV7-9 and TRBJ1-4, is DTGVSQNPRHKITKRGQNVTFRCDPISEHNRLYWYRQTLGQGPEFLTYFQNEAQLEKSRLLSDRFSAERPKGSFSTLEIQRTEQGDSAMYLCASSFRLGEKLFFGSGTQLSVL.

This clonotype occurred many times. The chain recombines TRBV5-4 with TRBJ2-3; 9 bases line up with TRBD2. The V segment lost 3 bases and the J segment 1 base; nucleotides outside the gene matches: 6. CDR3 length: 16 residues. Germline V gene lookup returns CDR1 SGHNT and CDR2 YYREEE (reference sequence). The CDR3 is CASSSTSGAGTDTQYF. The CDR3 nucleotides read TGTGCCAGCAGCTCGACTAGCGGCGCGGGCACAGATACGCAGTATTTT.

This clonotype has more than one count but fewer than ten. The chain couples TRBV20-1 to TRBJ2-5; D not resolved. This CDR3 contains 11 residues. Trimming cost V 2 bases and J 6 bases, with 7 bases left between them. Germline CDR1 DFQATT, CDR2 SNEGSKA (reference sequence). DNA of the CDR3: TGCAGTGCTAGAAACAGAAAGACCCAGTACTTC. This translates into CSARNRKTQYF.

This clonotype was counted ten times or more. This chain connects TRBV21-1 to TRBJ1-5; the tabulated D call, TRBD1, remains unverified against the DNA. TRBV21-1 is assigned pseudogene status. The CDR3 spans 12 residues. The CDR3 DNA sequence: TGTGCCCCTACCCCTGGCAATCAGCCCCAGCATTTT. It specifies CAPTPGNQPQHF.